These 30 T cell receptor beta chains share one sample of origin, sequenced in a study of T cell responses to AZD1222 COVID-19 vaccine. The assay was immunoSEQ multiplex PCR, and TCRdb's table has in-frame clones only and misses some. The table shows over 95,000 clones, with around nine tenths occurring only once. The source material was peripheral blood, sampled 28 days after the second AZD1222 dose. These receptors were obtained from an adult who received the AZD1222 COVID-19 vaccine.

The chain recombines TRBV6-5 with TRBJ1-6; D not resolved. In germline, CDR1 is MNHEY, CDR2 SVGAGI. V dropped 5 bases and J dropped 10 bases, with 9 bases sitting between them. The length of the CDR3 is 12 residues. The CDR3 reads CASSPSPSPLHF. CDR3 in DNA: TGTGCCAGCAGTCCGTCGCCATCACCCCTCCACTTT.

This rearrangement joins TRBV19 to TRBJ1-2; a weak D match, TRBD1 (6 bases). This CDR3 contains 14 residues. Trimming took 6 bases from V and 0 from J, leaving 11 bases between them. The V gene's germline CDR1 is LNHDA and CDR2 SQIVND (reference sequence). CDR3 bases: TGTGCCAGTAGAGGACAGATTGCTAACTATGGCTACACCTTC. Amino acids: CASRGQIANYGYTF. Using reference TRBV19 and TRBJ1-2 for the parts outside the CDR3, the full variable domain is DGGITQSPKYLFRKEGQNVTLSCEQNLNHDAMYWYRQDPGQGLRLIYYSQIVNDFQKGDIAEGYSVSREKKESFPLTVTSAQKNPTAFYLCASRGQIANYGYTFGSGTRLTVV.

The V call is TRBV18, the J call TRBJ2-1, with 11 nucleotides matching TRBD2. The ends lost 0 bases at V and 7 bases at J; junction bases unmatched: 5. Germline V gene sequence: CDR1 KGHSH, CDR2 LQKENI. The CDR3 has 16 amino acids. Here the CDR3 reads CASSPPASGRRNEQFF. CDR3 sequence (DNA): TGTGCCAGCTCACCACCGGCTAGCGGGAGGAGGAATGAGCAGTTCTTC.

This clone has only one observation. The rearrangement links TRBV6-7 to TRBJ2-7, with D uncertain. TRBV6-7 is an ORF, with its function uncertain. The length of the CDR3 is 19 residues. Trimming pared 1 base from V and 2 bases from J, leaving 24 bases between. CDR3 coding DNA: TGTGCCAGCAGTTACTTTCCGGGTTTCCCTTTGAATACGGCCTACGAGCAGTACTTC. This encodes CASSYFPGFPLNTAYEQYF.

The chain employs TRBV30 and TRBJ1-1; D perhaps matches TRBD1 (5 bases). The germline V gene encodes CDR1 GTSNPN and CDR2 SVGIG (reference sequence). Trimming pared 4 bases from V and 7 bases from J, leaving 13 bases between. This CDR3 region has 12 residues. CDR3 region: CAWNPGGDEAFF. The CDR3 DNA reads as TGTGCCTGGAACCCGGGGGGGGATGAAGCTTTCTTT.

V and J are TRBV5-1 and TRBJ1-4, with D possibly being TRBD1 (5 bases). CDR3 length: 14 residues. From germline, CDR1 is SGHRS and CDR2 YFSETQ. V lost 4 bases to trimming and J lost 1 base, with 8 bases between them. CDR3: CASSPGQTNEKLFF. The CDR3 nucleotides read TGCGCCAGCAGCCCAGGACAAACTAATGAAAAACTGTTTTTT.

This clone was found a few times. V and J are TRBV10-1 and TRBJ2-2; D ambiguous. This CDR3 comprises 14 residues. The germline V and J ends were trimmed by 7 bases and 4 bases, with 13 bases remaining between them. CDR1 is WNHNN and CDR2 is SYGVQD in the germline V gene (reference sequence). This chain's CDR3 is CASTSLLGTGELFF. The CDR3 DNA reads TGCGCCAGCACTTCATTACTGGGCACCGGGGAGCTGTTTTTT.

J is TRBJ2-3 and V is TRBV7-9; D not certain. The germline V and J ends were trimmed by 2 bases and 0 bases, with 12 bases remaining between them. The CDR3 extends over 16 amino acids. Germline V gene sequence: CDR1 SEHNR, CDR2 FQNEAQ (reference sequence). The CDR3: CASSLFLGRSTDTQYF. The CDR3 DNA reads as TGTGCCAGCAGCTTATTTTTGGGCAGAAGCACAGATACGCAGTATTTT.

This chain links TRBV12-3 or TRBV12-4 with TRBJ1-2, with no clear D. Trimming left V 6 bases short and J 5 bases short, with 13 bases between. This CDR3 comprises 13 residues. The CDR3 DNA reads TGTGCCAGCAGCTTAACACGGGCGTATGGCTACACCTTC. This codes for CASSLTRAYGYTF.

This rearrangement joins TRBV10-2 to TRBJ1-6, with a weak D call TRBD1 (5 bases). The germline V gene has CDR1 WSHSY and CDR2 SAAADI. V was trimmed by 3 bases and J by 5 bases, leaving 5 bases between them. This CDR3 has 13 residues. CDR3 residues: CASSEGDNSPLHF. DNA of the CDR3: TGCGCCAGCAGTGAAGGGGATAATTCACCCCTCCACTTT.

The J gene is TRBJ2-1, the V gene TRBV25-1; TRBD2 matches 7 bases. CDR3 length: 14 residues. Germline lookup yields CDR1 MGHDK and CDR2 SYGVNS. The V segment lost 8 bases and the J segment 0 bases; nucleotides outside the gene matches: 4. DNA for the CDR3: TGTGCCAGCCCCGGGACTACCTCCTACAATGAGCAGTTCTTC. It encodes CASPGTTSYNEQFF.

This sequence joins TRBV18 and TRBJ1-5; perhaps TRBD1 as D (6 bases). Germline V gene lookup returns CDR1 KGHSH and CDR2 LQKENI. The CDR3 spans 17 residues. Trimming cost V 4 bases and J 7 bases, with 23 bases left between them. Written as DNA, the CDR3 is TGTGCCAGCTCACAAGGACCGAATACAGGGATTGGGCAGCCCCAGCATTTT. The encoded protein is CASSQGPNTGIGQPQHF.

This clone was detected only a few times. The chain uses TRBV3-1 (or the pseudogene TRBV3-2) and TRBJ2-7; 7 bases are shared with TRBD1. Germline assignment: CDR1 LGHDT and CDR2 YNNKEL (reference sequence). V dropped 0 bases and J dropped 6; count of bases not matched to a gene: 5. This CDR3 is built from 14 residues. CDR3 amino acids: CASSQDIRGLEQYF. CDR3 DNA sequence: TGTGCCAGCAGCCAAGATATAAGGGGGCTCGAGCAGTACTTC.

The gene calls are TRBV5-1 and TRBJ1-3; D is ambiguous. V lost 0 bases and J 4 bases, leaving 8 bases between the germline ends. The CDR3 contains 14 residues. Germline V gene data show CDR1 as SGHRS and CDR2 as YFSETQ. CDR3 amino acids: CASSLVGIGNTIYF. The CDR3 nucleotides are TGCGCCAGCAGCTTGGTTGGAATAGGAAACACCATATATTTT.

This rearrangement joins TRBV5-4 to TRBJ1-3; 7 positions agree with TRBD1. The CDR3 runs 15 residues. CDR1 and CDR2 from the germline V gene are SGHNT and YYREEE (reference sequence). With 2 bases clipped from V and 2 bases from J, the junction kept 4 bases outside the gene matches. CDR3 DNA sequence: TGTGCCAGCAGCTTTTGGCAGGGGGCTGGAAACACCATATATTTT. Translating gives CASSFWQGAGNTIYF.

This rearrangement joins TRBV5-1 to TRBJ1-1, with 8 nucleotides matching TRBD1. After removal of 0 bases from V and 2 bases from J, the junction contained 3 bases not matched to a gene. The CDR3 covers 15 residues. Germline V gene lookup returns CDR1 SGHRS and CDR2 YFSETQ. The CDR3 spells CASSLVSGGNTEAFF. For the CDR3, the DNA is TGCGCCAGCAGCTTGGTTTCAGGGGGCAACACTGAAGCTTTCTTT.

The rearrangement links TRBV28 to TRBJ1-1; D is possibly TRBD1 (5 bases). Looked up from germline, CDR1 is MDHEN and CDR2 is SYDVKM. The CDR3 length is 14 residues. The V end was cut by 3 bases, the J end by 5 bases, with 13 bases between. The CDR3 loop is CASSFERRGTEAFF. The CDR3 DNA follows: TGTGCCAGCAGTTTTGAGAGGAGGGGTACTGAAGCTTTCTTT.

V and J are TRBV5-4 and TRBJ2-3, with D unresolved. V lost 0 bases and J lost 0, with 14 bases in between. The CDR3 consists of 17 residues. Germline assignment: CDR1 SGHNT and CDR2 YYREEE (reference sequence). CDR3 residues: CASSLGPKSGSTDTQYF. The DNA of the CDR3 is TGTGCCAGCAGCTTGGGACCTAAAAGTGGGAGCACAGATACGCAGTATTTT.

J is TRBJ2-5 and V is TRBV7-8, with D possibly TRBD1 on 6 matching bases. The V end was cut by 0 bases, the J end by 3 bases, with 23 bases between. CDR3 size: 19 residues. Germline CDR1 reads SGHVS; CDR2 reads FQNEAQ. In DNA, the CDR3 is TGTGCCAGCAGCTTAGCGGCCTTACGGGGAACAGGGTCTAAAGAGACCCAGTACTTC. Its translation is CASSLAALRGTGSKETQYF.

V is TRBV29-1 and J is TRBJ1-2, with TRBD1 as a possible D gene (5 bases). Trimming left V 1 base short and J 5 bases short, with 11 bases between. CDR1 and CDR2 (germline): SQVTM, ANQGSEA. The CDR3 has 13 amino acids. The CDR3 is CSVEGGGGYGYTF. The CDR3 DNA reads TGCAGCGTTGAAGGGGGTGGGGGATATGGCTACACCTTC.

V and J are TRBV18 and TRBJ2-6; TRBD2 matches at 14 bases. After removal of 3 bases from V and 2 bases from J, the junction contained 3 bases not matched to a gene. This CDR3 has 18 amino acids. The germline CDR1 and CDR2 sequences are KGHSH and LQKENI. Written as DNA, the CDR3 is TGTGCCAGCTCACCCAGACTAGCGGGAGGGGCTGGGGCCAACGTCCTGACTTTC. Encoded protein: CASSPRLAGGAGANVLTF.

The rearrangement links TRBV6-1 to TRBJ2-7; 7 bases fit TRBD2. V lost 0 bases, J lost 4 bases, and 9 bases stayed unmatched. This CDR3 is 16 amino acids long. The V gene's germline CDR1 is MNHNS and CDR2 SASEGT. CDR3 nucleotide sequence: TGTGCCAGCAGTGAAGCGGGGGGGAGGGTTCATTACGAGCAGTACTTC. Protein sequence: CASSEAGGRVHYEQYF.

The chain carries TRBV29-1 and TRBJ1-3; maybe TRBD1 (6 bases). The germline V gene encodes CDR1 SQVTM and CDR2 ANQGSEA. V gave up 7 bases and J gave up 7 bases, with 23 bases separating them. The CDR3 loop spans 15 amino acids. This CDR3 is CSAITTRGRGNTIYF. In DNA form, the CDR3 reads TGCAGCGCCATAACAACCAGGGGACGAGGCAACACCATATATTTT.

The chain couples TRBV19 to TRBJ1-5, with D uncertain. The CDR3 length is 13 residues. Germline V gene data show CDR1 as LNHDA and CDR2 as SQIVND (reference sequence). V was pared by 10 bases and J by 2 bases, with 12 bases between. In DNA form, the CDR3 reads TGTGCCACGGGCCGAGGAGGCAATCAGCCCCAGCATTTT. Its protein is CATGRGGNQPQHF.

DNA for the CDR3: TGTGCCAGCAGCTTGGCCTTGCAGGGGTCAATCTCCTACAATGAGCAGTTCTTC. Translation: CASSLALQGSISYNEQFF. This chain links TRBV5-8 with TRBJ2-1; possible D gene TRBD1, 6 bases. In germline, CDR1 is SGHTS, CDR2 YDEGEE. The CDR3 sequence is 18 residues long. V was cut by 0 bases and J by 0 bases, with 16 bases left in between.

The chain has TRBV7-8 and TRBJ1-2; tentative D call: TRBD1 (6 bases). Germline loops: CDR1 SGHVS, CDR2 FQNEAQ. The ends were cut back, 1 base at V and 7 bases at J, with 16 bases in the middle. This CDR3 region has 15 residues. The CDR3: CASSLGGGRFSGYTF. The CDR3, as DNA: TGTGCCAGCAGCTTAGGCGGGGGGCGCTTCTCTGGCTACACCTTC.

This chain links TRBV28 with TRBJ2-7, with no clear D. The V end lost 10 bases, the J end lost 6 bases, and 19 bases lay between the germline ends. CDR3 size: 13 residues. Germline V gives CDR1 MDHEN, CDR2 SYDVKM. CDR3 sequence (DNA): TGTGCCACCTCCCGGACCACGCTGGCCGAGCAGTACTTC. Amino acids: CATSRTTLAEQYF.

This clone was seen once. The CDR3 region is CAIYNRLLYGYTF. In nucleotides, the CDR3 is TGTGCCATCTACAATCGCCTTCTCTATGGCTACACCTTC. V usage is TRBV28 and J usage is TRBJ1-2, with D unresolved. Deletions cut 10 bases from V and 4 bases from J, with 16 bases between. Germline-derived CDR1 and CDR2 are MDHEN and SYDVKM. The CDR3 is 13 amino acids.

The V and J genes are TRBV5-4 and TRBJ1-1, with D possibly being TRBD1 (6 bases). The germline V and J ends were trimmed by 2 bases and 1 base, with 15 bases remaining between them. The CDR3 loop spans 16 amino acids. Germline-derived CDR1 and CDR2 are SGHNT and YYREEE (reference sequence). The CDR3 loop is CASSFRGGQPNTEAFF. In DNA form, the CDR3 reads TGTGCCAGCAGCTTCCGGGGCGGACAGCCGAACACTGAAGCTTTCTTT.

V and J are TRBV7-8 and TRBJ1-5; D is uncertain. There are 12 residues in the CDR3. Trimming removed 5 bases at V and 12 bases at J, with 14 bases between. Per the germline V gene, CDR1 is SGHVS and CDR2 is FQNEAQ. CDR3 residues: CASSPIQQDQHF. Here the CDR3 DNA reads TGTGCCAGCAGCCCAATACAGCAAGACCAGCATTTT.